This T cell receptor (beta chain) was sequenced in a study of T-cell reconstitution after alpha-beta-depleted transplantation in children. Whole-study findings and limits: Some patients' high day-60 TCRbeta diversity was traced to surviving recipient T cells and thymic progenitors. Several hundred graft clones that had expanded were reportedly the source of alpha-beta T cells about two months after transplant.

The V gene lost 0 bases and the J gene lost 1 base, with 7 bases spanning the gap. The CDR3 loop spans 15 amino acids. Germline CDR1 SGHRS, CDR2 YFSETQ. Only a few counts were recorded for this clonotype. Its antigen is unidentified. Unique molecular identifiers were incorporated when the TCRbeta library was constructed. Via MiXCR, TCRdb re-called the PCR reads, giving one row per CDR3 protein. The sample lists fewer than 450,000 distinct CDR3 sequences, under 20% occurring once. Material: PBMCs, mostly from graft donor cells, obtained 360 days after TCRalphabeta/CD19-depleted stem cell transplant. This clonotype originated in a male patient aged 2-9 years who had a stem cell transplant for acute lymphoblastic leukemia, so the T cells may come from the graft donor. The chain carries TRBV5-1 and TRBJ2-2; unclear D gene. DNA of the CDR3: TGCGCCAGCAGCTTGGACCCGAGGAACACCGGGGAGCTGTTTTTT. Translation: CASSLDPRNTGELFF.